These 29 T cell receptor beta chains were sequenced from one sample in a study of human T cells and chemical hapten exposure. Time point meaning: patch test 1, 2 weeks after DPC sensitization. Treatment described: therapeutic diphenylcyclopropenone sensitization with weekly scalp DPC. TCRdb independently ran MiXCR on the RACE reads; one entry per CDR3 protein. The data show some 180,000 distinct CDR3 sequences, about 22% seen once. The sequences come from whole blood, collected in connection with sensitization to the hapten diphenylcyclopropenone (DPC). These receptors originate from a woman aged 45-65 years with alopecia areata. Some clones in this sample may be carry-over from other donors' samples.

The table lists this clonotype with many counts. V gene TRBV5-1 combines with J gene TRBJ2-1; 8 bases map to TRBD2. Germline CDR1 SGHRS, CDR2 YFSETQ. The length of the CDR3 is 16 residues. The V gene end was trimmed by 0 bases and the J gene end by 7 bases; junction bases not matched to a gene: 9. CDR3 loop: CASSLAPAGVGNEQFF. Here the CDR3 DNA reads TGCGCCAGCAGCTTGGCACCAGCGGGAGTGGGTAATGAGCAGTTCTTC.

The chain combines TRBV10-1 with TRBJ2-3; unclear D gene. V was trimmed by 7 bases and J by 1 base, leaving 12 bases between them. CDR3 length: 14 residues. Germline V lookup: CDR1 WNHNN, CDR2 SYGVQD (reference sequence). DNA of the CDR3: TGCGCCAGCAATCAGGTGGTGGGCACAGATACGCAGTATTTT. Encoded protein: CASNQVVGTDTQYF.

This clonotype was counted a few times. The chain links TRBV5-1 to TRBJ2-3, with 7 bases identical to TRBD2. The CDR3 is made up of 16 amino acids. The trim removed 1 base at V and 2 bases at J, leaving 7 bases unmatched. Per germline, CDR1 SGHRS and CDR2 YFSETQ. CDR3 region: CASSLLAEYHTDTQYF. CDR3 in DNA: TGCGCCAGCAGCTTGCTAGCGGAGTATCACACAGATACGCAGTATTTT. The full variable domain, in which reference TRBV5-1 and TRBJ2-3 provide the parts outside the CDR3, is KAGVTQTPRYLIKTRGQQVTLSCSPISGHRSVSWYQQTPGQGLQFLFEYFSETQRNKGNFPGRFSGRQFSNSRSEMNVSTLELGDSALYLCASSLLAEYHTDTQYFGPGTRLTVL.

This chain connects TRBV30 to TRBJ2-4; D is ambiguous. The CDR3 is 15 amino acids. V was cut by 0 bases and J by 0 bases, with 9 bases left in between. Germline values: CDR1 GTSNPN, CDR2 SVGIG (reference sequence). The CDR3: CAWSVTRLAKNIQYF. The CDR3 bases are TGTGCCTGGAGTGTAACCCGGCTAGCCAAAAACATTCAGTACTTC.

V gene TRBV6-4 combines with J gene TRBJ1-1; TRBD1 aligns across 11 bases. V shed 6 bases, J shed 5 bases, and the junction held 8 bases outside the gene matches. Germline CDR1 reads MRHNA; CDR2 reads SNTAGT. The length of the CDR3 is 15 residues. The CDR3 reads CASRAGQGARTEAFF. The CDR3 coding sequence is TGTGCCAGCAGGGCCGGACAGGGGGCAAGGACTGAAGCTTTCTTT.

This clonotype showed up just a few times. The V call is TRBV5-1, the J call TRBJ1-1, with 7 bases matching TRBD1. Germline V gives CDR1 SGHRS, CDR2 YFSETQ. J gave up 0 bases and V 0 bases, and 8 bases lay outside the gene matches. There are 17 residues in the CDR3. The CDR3 sequence: CASSLAPGQIMNTEAFF. The CDR3 DNA reads TGCGCCAGCAGCTTGGCACCGGGACAGATTATGAACACTGAAGCTTTCTTT.

The genes are TRBV12-3 or TRBV12-4 and TRBJ2-2, with 9 bases identical to TRBD2. V shed 5 bases, J shed 1 base, and the junction held 5 bases outside the gene matches. This CDR3 has 16 residues. The CDR3 reads CASSPTSGLNTGELFF. The CDR3 DNA is TGTGCCAGCAGTCCGACTAGCGGATTGAACACCGGGGAGCTGTTTTTT.

The rearrangement links TRBV7-9 to TRBJ2-2, with unresolved D. Germline CDR1 is SEHNR and CDR2 is FQNEAQ (reference sequence). The CDR3 has 14 residues. CDR3 in amino acids: CVLSLKGNTGELFF. The CDR3 DNA sequence: TGTGTTCTCTCGCTTAAGGGTAACACCGGGGAGCTGTTTTTT.

The genes are TRBV10-3 and TRBJ2-1; 9 bases map to TRBD1. The V segment lost 10 bases and the J segment 5 bases; nucleotides outside the gene matches: 6. The CDR3 runs 13 residues. CDR1 is ENHRY and CDR2 is SYGVKD in the germline V gene. The CDR3 region is CASSGTGHNEQFF. Here the CDR3 DNA reads TGTGCCAGCTCCGGGACAGGGCACAATGAGCAGTTCTTC.

The rearrangement links TRBV5-1 to TRBJ1-1; D is possibly TRBD1 (5 bases). Trimming pared 1 base from V and 0 bases from J, leaving 13 bases between. This CDR3 has 16 amino acids. CDR1 SGHRS and CDR2 YFSETQ come from the germline V gene. The CDR3 DNA is TGCGCCAGCAGCTTGTCTGGGGGGAAAATGAACACTGAAGCTTTCTTT. It codes for CASSLSGGKMNTEAFF.

The chain joins TRBV7-9 to TRBJ1-1, with TRBD1 matching 8 bases. Losses at the gene ends were 4 bases for V and 2 bases for J; bases not matched to a gene: 9. Germline V gene sequence: CDR1 SEHNR, CDR2 FQNEAQ (reference sequence). This CDR3 has 16 residues. This chain's CDR3 is CASSSPGQGGNTEAFF. CDR3 DNA sequence: TGTGCCAGCAGCTCGCCCGGACAGGGAGGAAACACTGAAGCTTTCTTT.

The chain joins TRBV2 to TRBJ1-2; no definite D call. CDR3 length: 12 amino acids. V lost 6 bases and J lost 7, with 12 bases in between. Germline V CDR1 and CDR2: SNHLY, FYNNEI. The CDR3 sequence is CASSGETGGYTF. CDR3 nucleotide sequence: TGTGCCAGCAGCGGAGAAACCGGTGGCTACACCTTC.

The chain carries TRBV12-3 or TRBV12-4 and TRBJ2-2; D gene uncertain. Trimming took off 3 bases at V and 0 bases at J, with 11 bases between the two ends. CDR3 length equals 16 residues. CDR3 loop: CASSFPKGTNTGELFF. CDR3 in DNA: TGTGCCAGCAGTTTTCCCAAGGGAACGAACACCGGGGAGCTGTTTTTT.

The chain carries TRBV7-8 and TRBJ1-2, with D possibly matching TRBD1 (6 bases). The germline CDR1 and CDR2 sequences are SGHVS and FQNEAQ. Trimming removed 1 base at V and 4 bases at J, with 13 bases between. This CDR3 has 15 amino acids. Here the CDR3 reads CASSLEGGASYGYTF. The CDR3 DNA follows: TGTGCCAGCAGCTTAGAAGGGGGGGCATCCTATGGCTACACCTTC.

The chain uses TRBV20-1 and TRBJ2-7, with D possibly matching TRBD1 (7 bases). The CDR3 has 13 residues. Germline lookup yields CDR1 DFQATT and CDR2 SNEGSKA (reference sequence). Trimming removed 4 bases from V and 4 bases from J, with 14 bases in between. CDR3 nucleotide sequence: TGCAGTGCTAAAAAGACAGGGAGGTACGAGCAGTACTTC. This codes for CSAKKTGRYEQYF.

This clonotype came up many times. This chain joins TRBV4-1 and TRBJ2-1; perhaps TRBD2 as D (6 bases). CDR1 is MGHRA and CDR2 is YSYEKL in the germline V gene. There are 13 residues in the CDR3. Trimming took 0 bases from V and 15 from J, leaving 15 bases between them. The CDR3 bases are TGCGCCAGCAGCCAAGATCCCGGGAGTAGCGTGTTCTTC. It yields the protein CASSQDPGSSVFF.

This clonotype was detected many times. V usage is TRBV7-2 and J usage is TRBJ2-6; D is unclear. The CDR3 totals 15 residues. Looked up from germline, CDR1 is SGHTA and CDR2 is FQGNSA. V was trimmed by 3 bases and J by 0 bases, leaving 6 bases between them. CDR3 in DNA: TGTGCCAGCAGCTTTTCAAGCTCTGGGGCCAACGTCCTGACTTTC. Encoded protein: CASSFSSSGANVLTF.

Many counts were recorded for this clonotype. The chain links TRBV6-4 to TRBJ1-2; weak D call: TRBD1 (6 bases). The CDR3 consists of 15 residues. CDR1 and CDR2 (germline): MRHNA, SNTAGT. V was trimmed by 6 bases and J by 2 bases, leaving 16 bases between them. This CDR3 reads CASRATGQFNYGYTF. CDR3 coding DNA: TGTGCCAGCAGAGCAACCGGACAGTTCAACTATGGCTACACCTTC.

This clonotype has only a few counts. The chain links TRBV30 to TRBJ2-2; D call uncertain. CDR3 length: 14 residues. Trimming cost V 4 bases and J 0 bases, with 9 bases left between them. The germline V gene has CDR1 GTSNPN and CDR2 SVGIG (reference sequence). CDR3 region: CAWKEISNTGELFF. CDR3 DNA sequence: TGTGCCTGGAAGGAAATTTCGAACACCGGGGAGCTGTTTTTT.

This clonotype was seen only a few times. The V and J genes are TRBV5-1 and TRBJ2-3; maybe TRBD2 (6 bases). This CDR3 contains 14 residues. V was clipped by 0 bases and J by 5 bases, with 10 bases between them. Per germline, CDR1 SGHRS and CDR2 YFSETQ. Here the CDR3 DNA reads TGCGCCAGCAGCTTGGAGACTAGTGGAGATACGCAGTATTTT. Translation gives CASSLETSGDTQYF.

This clonotype was picked up many times. The rearrangement uses TRBV5-5 and TRBJ2-1; weak D call: TRBD1 (6 bases). Germline CDR1 SGHKS, CDR2 YYEKEE (reference sequence). V was clipped by 4 bases and J by 5 bases, with 13 bases between them. The CDR3 spans 14 residues. The CDR3 nucleotides read TGTGCCAGCAGCCTCACCAGGGGCGACAATGAGCAGTTCTTC. Translation gives CASSLTRGDNEQFF.

This clonotype was counted between two and nine times. This chain links TRBV10-3 with TRBJ2-7, with D tentatively TRBD2 (6 bases). The CDR3 has 13 residues. The ends were cut back, 8 bases at V and 6 bases at J, with 17 bases in the middle. Germline CDR1 and CDR2: ENHRY and SYGVKD. The CDR3 region has the DNA TGTGCCATCTCCGCGGGGCCGGAAAGCGAGCAGTACTTC. This translates into CAISAGPESEQYF.

In its sample, this clonotype was seen once. The V gene is TRBV7-9, the J gene TRBJ2-1, with TRBD2 matching over 12 bases. V was clipped by 5 bases and J by 8 bases; unmatched bases: 10. CDR1 is SEHNR, CDR2 FQNEAQ, per germline (reference sequence). The CDR3 runs 16 residues. This CDR3 reads CASSPRGLAGRDEQFF. DNA of the CDR3: TGTGCCAGCAGCCCCCGCGGACTAGCGGGAAGGGATGAGCAGTTCTTC.

V is TRBV4-2 and J is TRBJ2-3; D perhaps matches TRBD2 (6 bases). Germline values: CDR1 LGHNA, CDR2 YNFKEQ. The CDR3 is made up of 18 amino acids. V was trimmed by 0 bases and J by 4 bases, leaving 20 bases between them. The CDR3 DNA reads TGTGCCAGCAGCCAAGAGCCCCAAGGGCCCGGGAGCGCAGATACGCAGTATTTT. As protein: CASSQEPQGPGSADTQYF.

There are a few counts of this clonotype. The chain uses TRBV29-1 and TRBJ2-1; maybe TRBD1 (5 bases). This CDR3 region has 13 residues. Trimming cost V 3 bases and J 6 bases, with 12 bases left between them. CDR1 is SQVTM, CDR2 ANQGSEA, per germline. The CDR3 DNA follows: TGCAGCGTTGACCCAGGGTCCCGCAATGAGCAGTTCTTC. Its protein product is CSVDPGSRNEQFF.

This clonotype was seen only a few times. The chain combines TRBV19 with TRBJ1-4, with D perhaps matching TRBD1 (5 bases). The CDR3 has 16 residues. The germline gives CDR1 LNHDA, CDR2 SQIVND (reference sequence). V was clipped by 10 bases and J by 4 bases, with 22 bases between them. CDR3 loop: CATKAEGGRVNEKLFF. CDR3 coding DNA: TGTGCCACTAAAGCCGAAGGCGGCAGGGTTAATGAAAAACTGTTTTTT.

In its sample, this clonotype was seen a few times. The chain links TRBV29-1 to TRBJ2-7; 7 positions match TRBD1. V lost 7 bases to trimming and J lost 2 bases; unmatched junction nucleotides: 5. Germline CDR1 is SQVTM and CDR2 is ANQGSEA. This CDR3 has 12 residues. For the CDR3, the DNA is TGCAGCGCTCTGACAGGGCCCTACGAGCAGTACTTC. This gives the protein CSALTGPYEQYF.

This clonotype was picked up a small number of times. The J gene is TRBJ2-5, the V gene TRBV6-1; 11 bases are a match to TRBD2. V shed 7 bases, J shed 0 bases, and the junction held 7 bases outside the gene matches. CDR1 and CDR2 (germline): MNHNS, SASEGT. The length of the CDR3 is 16 residues. The CDR3 reads CASNPLAGGYQETQYF. As DNA, the CDR3 is TGTGCCAGCAATCCTCTAGCGGGAGGTTACCAAGAGACCCAGTACTTC.

This clonotype was detected a few times. The chain joins TRBV7-8 to TRBJ2-1; either TRBD1 or TRBD2 may fit D (5 bases each). V was trimmed by 2 bases and J by 6 bases, leaving 14 bases between them. The germline CDR1 and CDR2 sequences are SGHVS and FQNEAQ. This CDR3 spans 15 amino acids. For the CDR3, the DNA is TGTGCCAGCAGCTTATCCATGGCAGGGAGCAATGAGCAGTTCTTC. It encodes CASSLSMAGSNEQFF.